This TCR beta chain was captured in a study of blood T cell repertoires in COVID-19. Study as a whole: Material from acute and convalescent COVID-19 was sourced from the United States, Italy and Spain.

The CDR3 sequence is 13 residues long. J lost 5 bases, V lost 7 bases, and 5 bases had no gene match. Allocation to cohorts depended on clinical history reported by the participants. Symptom resolution, clearance, or two negative PCRs marked the recovered donors of Cohort 3. Authors' analysis steps: Nucleated cell number was recorded as an estimate derived from reference gene primer amplification. Data came from immunoSEQ multiplex PCR; TCRdb stores just in-frame clones and leaves some out. V, J and clone size reflect that table, while D and trimming were determined from the DNA. The sample has approximately 210,000 clones; 82% are singletons.

The sample taken for sequencing was PBMCs or T cells enriched from blood (not recorded which). This chain links TRBV12-3 or TRBV12-4 with TRBJ2-5; 9 nucleotides agree with TRBD1. This receptor was taken from a woman aged 55 to 70 who had recovered from COVID-19. The CDR3 sequence: CASTRTGVETQYF. The CDR3, as DNA: TGTGCCAGCACCCGGACAGGGGTCGAGACCCAGTACTTC.